This T cell receptor beta chain originates from a study of T-cell reconstitution after alpha-beta-depleted transplantation in children. Using unique molecular identifiers, the investigators prepared the TCRbeta library. MiXCR was run by TCRdb on the PCR reads, yielding one entry per CDR3 protein. The sample has 75,000 to 100,000 distinct CDR3 sequences; 7% to 9% are singletons. This clonotype was found a few times. Germline lookup yields CDR1 SNHLY and CDR2 FYNNEI. Trimming stripped 6 bases from V and 2 bases from J, with 17 bases between. The CDR3 has 16 residues. This receptor was taken from a human donor who donated a stem cell graft to a child with congenital amegakaryocytic thrombocytopenia. Specimen: PBMCs from the stem cell graft donor, collected from the stem cell graft. The J gene is TRBJ2-1, the V gene TRBV2, with D possibly TRBD2 on 6 matching bases. The CDR3 coding sequence is TGTGCCAGCAGGACCGGGACTGTCAACCCCTACAATGAGCAGTTCTTC. It translates to CASRTGTVNPYNEQFF.